The 31 T cell receptor beta chains below were found in one sample sequenced in a study of T cell responses to AZD1222 COVID-19 vaccine. Produced via immunoSEQ multiplex PCR; TCRdb's table is partial and in-frame only. The table lists 90,000 to 130,000 clones, about 95% of them singletons. Sequenced here: peripheral blood, sampled 28 days after the second AZD1222 dose. The receptors shown here come from an adult who received the AZD1222 COVID-19 vaccine.

This clone came up a few times. The chain joins TRBV6-1 to TRBJ1-5; D uncertain. Germline-derived CDR1 and CDR2 are MNHNS and SASEGT. The length of the CDR3 is 15 residues. V lost 0 bases, J lost 3 bases, and 9 bases lay in between. The CDR3 loop reads CASSEAHGLNQPQHF. The DNA of the CDR3 is TGTGCCAGCAGTGAAGCGCACGGACTCAATCAGCCCCAGCATTTT.

The genes are TRBV27 and TRBJ1-2; D possibly corresponds to TRBD1 (6 bases). Trimming removed 6 bases at V and 2 bases at J, with 13 bases between. The V gene's germline CDR1 is MNHEY and CDR2 SMNVEV (reference sequence). This CDR3 has 14 residues. The CDR3 nucleotides read TGTGCCAGCAGCCCCCGAGGGGGGAACTATGGCTACACCTTC. Amino acids: CASSPRGGNYGYTF.

The chain recombines TRBV5-1 with TRBJ2-1; 11 nucleotides align to TRBD2. CDR1 is SGHRS, CDR2 YFSETQ, per germline. Trimming took 4 bases from V and 4 from J; bases not matched to a gene: 7. The CDR3 is 16 amino acids. CDR3 protein: CASSTAGTSGYNEQFF. The DNA for the CDR3 is TGCGCCAGCAGCACCGCCGGGACTAGCGGTTACAATGAGCAGTTCTTC. Together with reference TRBV5-1 and TRBJ2-1, the CDR3 gives the full variable domain: KAGVTQTPRYLIKTRGQQVTLSCSPISGHRSVSWYQQTPGQGLQFLFEYFSETQRNKGNFPGRFSGRQFSNSRSEMNVSTLELGDSALYLCASSTAGTSGYNEQFFGPGTRLTVL.

This chain joins TRBV5-1 and TRBJ1-2; D gene unclear. Trimming removed 5 bases from V and 6 bases from J, with 20 bases in between. From germline, CDR1 is SGHRS and CDR2 YFSETQ. The CDR3 contains 15 residues. CDR3 nucleotides: TGCGCCAGCAGTCTTCTAGAAGGGTACGAGGATGGCTACACCTTC. This sequence encodes CASSLLEGYEDGYTF.

This clone showed up just once. The chain recombines TRBV18 with TRBJ1-5, with 7 bases identical to TRBD1. V was clipped by 0 bases and J by 6 bases; unmatched bases: 8. The germline V gene has CDR1 KGHSH and CDR2 LQKENI. The CDR3 has 16 amino acids. CDR3 sequence: CASSPPGGGMGQPQHF. DNA for the CDR3: TGTGCCAGCTCACCACCCGGAGGGGGCATGGGTCAGCCCCAGCATTTT.

The V call is TRBV24-1, the J call TRBJ2-2; 7 positions match TRBD1. The CDR3 covers 14 residues. The J segment lost 3 bases and the V segment lost 3 bases, leaving 0 bases of the junction unmatched. Germline V gene data show CDR1 as KGHDR and CDR2 as SFDVKD. The CDR3 nucleotides read TGTGCCACCAGTGATGGGACAGACACCGGGGAGCTGTTTTTT. Translation gives CATSDGTDTGELFF.

V and J are TRBV6-5 and TRBJ2-7; D gene uncertain. V gave up 2 bases and J gave up 0 bases, with 11 bases separating them. CDR1 and CDR2 from the germline V gene are MNHEY and SVGAGI. The CDR3 covers 15 residues. This CDR3 reads CASSYALWGSYEQYF. For the CDR3, the DNA is TGTGCCAGCAGTTACGCCCTTTGGGGCTCCTACGAGCAGTACTTC.

The chain employs TRBV28 and TRBJ1-5; perhaps TRBD1 as D (5 bases). Germline V gene lookup returns CDR1 MDHEN and CDR2 SYDVKM. The CDR3 consists of 13 residues. The V end was cut by 8 bases, the J end by 4 bases, with 12 bases between. In nucleotides, the CDR3 is TGTGCCAGCTGCGGGGGGGTAAATCAGCCCCAGCATTTT. Protein product: CASCGGVNQPQHF.

The CDR3 DNA reads as TGCGCCAGCAGCCCCGGCAACGGACTCCCGGAGTACACTGAAGCTTTCTTT. Residues: CASSPGNGLPEYTEAFF. This chain connects TRBV4-1 to TRBJ1-1; D unclear. The V gene's germline CDR1 is MGHRA and CDR2 YSYEKL. The ends were cut back, 4 bases at V and 3 bases at J, with 21 bases in the middle. The CDR3 has 17 amino acids.

J is TRBJ1-6 and V is TRBV2; D is perhaps TRBD1 (5 bases). Trimming shortened V by 6 bases and J by 7 bases, and 16 bases separated the two germline ends. Germline V lookup: CDR1 SNHLY, CDR2 FYNNEI. This CDR3 contains 15 residues. CDR3 region: CASRGTLSGNSPLHF. The CDR3 DNA reads TGTGCCAGCAGGGGGACCCTAAGTGGCAATTCACCCCTCCACTTT.

This chain links TRBV15 with TRBJ1-1; D is unclear. With 5 bases removed from V and 1 base from J, the gap between germline ends came to 11 bases. CDR1 is LNHNV, CDR2 YYDKDF, per germline (reference sequence). This CDR3 comprises 14 residues. The CDR3 sequence is CATSLQLENTEAFF. In nucleotides, the CDR3 is TGTGCCACCAGCCTTCAGTTGGAGAACACTGAAGCTTTCTTT.

V is TRBV5-4 and J is TRBJ2-5, with 8 bases aligning to TRBD2. This CDR3 has 14 amino acids. Germline lookup yields CDR1 SGHNT and CDR2 YYREEE (reference sequence). Trimming removed 3 bases from V and 1 base from J; junction bases left unmatched: 2. CDR3 region: CASSSLAAQETQYF. DNA of the CDR3: TGTGCCAGCAGCTCACTAGCGGCCCAAGAGACCCAGTACTTC. Filled out from reference TRBV5-4 and TRBJ2-5, the complete variable domain reads ETGVTQSPTHLIKTRGQQVTLRCSSQSGHNTVSWYQQALGQGPQFIFQYYREEENGRGNFPPRFSGLQFPNYSSELNVNALELDDSALYLCASSSLAAQETQYFGPGTRLLVL.

This clone was seen a single time. The gene calls are TRBV6-5 and TRBJ1-5; D is unresolved. The CDR3 consists of 14 residues. With 2 bases removed from V and 0 bases from J, the gap between germline ends came to 5 bases. Germline CDR1 MNHEY, CDR2 SVGAGI. CDR3 residues: CASSYEYSNQPQHF. The CDR3 nucleotides read TGTGCCAGCAGTTACGAGTATAGCAATCAGCCCCAGCATTTT.

The chain joins TRBV5-1 to TRBJ2-7; D is perhaps TRBD1 (6 bases). The CDR3 extends over 14 amino acids. CDR1 SGHRS and CDR2 YFSETQ come from the germline V gene. The V end lost 0 bases, the J end lost 4 bases, and 11 bases lay between the germline ends. DNA of the CDR3: TGCGCCAGCAGCTTGGGTACAGGGCGGTACGAGCAGTACTTC. This codes for CASSLGTGRYEQYF.

The CDR3 loop reads CASTEGAAIYF. The DNA for the CDR3 is TGTGCCAGCACAGAGGGAGCCGCCATATATTTT. The V call is TRBV6-5, the J call TRBJ1-3; D not resolved. The CDR3 contains 11 residues. V lost 7 bases and J lost 11, with 12 bases in between. The germline CDR1 and CDR2 sequences are MNHEY and SVGAGI.

The V gene is TRBV2, the J gene TRBJ2-7; perhaps TRBD2 as D (5 bases). The CDR3 sequence is 14 residues long. Trimming removed 1 base from V and 2 bases from J, with 9 bases in between. Germline-derived CDR1 and CDR2 are SNHLY and FYNNEI. CDR3 DNA sequence: TGTGCCAGCAGTGAAGGAGGGATGCCCTACGAGCAGTACTTC. This translates into CASSEGGMPYEQYF.

Only one count was recorded for this clone. V gene TRBV5-1 combines with J gene TRBJ2-2, with D possibly being TRBD2 (5 bases). Per the germline V gene, CDR1 is SGHRS and CDR2 is YFSETQ. V was pared by 0 bases and J by 6 bases, with 12 bases between. There are 15 residues in the CDR3. The CDR3 DNA follows: TGCGCCAGCAGCTTGGTCACGGGAAAGGCCGGGGAGCTGTTTTTT. This encodes CASSLVTGKAGELFF.

The rearrangement joins TRBV19 to TRBJ1-6, with TRBD1 matching 7 bases. V trimming: 1 base; J trimming: 8 bases; junction bases outside the gene matches: 5. Germline values: CDR1 LNHDA, CDR2 SQIVND (reference sequence). CDR3 length: 15 amino acids. The CDR3 reads CASSIVGRGHSPLHF. The CDR3 DNA sequence: TGTGCCAGTAGTATAGTGGGAAGGGGGCATTCACCCCTCCACTTT. Complete variable domain (other parts from reference TRBV19 and TRBJ1-6): DGGITQSPKYLFRKEGQNVTLSCEQNLNHDAMYWYRQDPGQGLRLIYYSQIVNDFQKGDIAEGYSVSREKKESFPLTVTSAQKNPTAFYLCASSIVGRGHSPLHFGNGTRLTVT.

Here the CDR3 DNA reads TGTGCCAGCAGCACCGGACAGAGTTTTAATGAAAAACTGTTTTTT. It translates to CASSTGQSFNEKLFF. The V gene is TRBV7-9, the J gene TRBJ1-4, with D perhaps TRBD1 (6 bases). CDR1 and CDR2 (germline): SEHNR, FQNEAQ (reference sequence). V gave up 5 bases and J gave up 4 bases, with 14 bases separating them. CDR3 size: 15 residues.

The gene calls are TRBV7-2 and TRBJ1-1; 8 positions match TRBD1. The V gene end was trimmed by 4 bases and the J gene end by 0 bases; junction bases not matched to a gene: 10. CDR3 length: 17 residues. CDR1 and CDR2 from the germline V gene are SGHTA and FQGNSA. CDR3 coding DNA: TGTGCCAGCAGCTCCAGATTACAGGGGGGGATGAACACTGAAGCTTTCTTT. Translation: CASSSRLQGGMNTEAFF.

This clone was detected a few times. The chain recombines TRBV10-3 with TRBJ2-1; unclear D gene. The CDR3 has 11 amino acids. Germline lookup yields CDR1 ENHRY and CDR2 SYGVKD. V was clipped by 5 bases and J by 7 bases, with 6 bases between them. Here the CDR3 DNA reads TGTGCCATCAGTTCTGGGAATGAGCAGTTCTTC. As protein: CAISSGNEQFF.

The chain links TRBV9 to TRBJ1-1; the D is unclear. The CDR3 loop spans 15 amino acids. Germline V lookup: CDR1 SGDLS, CDR2 YYNGEE. V lost 4 bases and J 3 bases, leaving 16 bases between the germline ends. CDR3: CASSLHGQRDTEAFF. CDR3 DNA: TGTGCCAGCAGCCTCCACGGCCAGAGGGACACTGAAGCTTTCTTT.

V usage is TRBV5-1 and J usage is TRBJ1-1; 9 bases line up with TRBD1. This CDR3 has 15 residues. The germline V gene encodes CDR1 SGHRS and CDR2 YFSETQ. V was pared by 4 bases and J by 4 bases, with 8 bases of the junction left unmatched. CDR3 DNA sequence: TGCGCCAGCAGCAATGGGGACAGGGTCGGCACTGAAGCTTTCTTT. Protein product: CASSNGDRVGTEAFF.

J is TRBJ1-1 and V is TRBV5-6; D perhaps matches TRBD1 (6 bases). This CDR3 comprises 15 residues. Trimming removed 2 bases at V and 2 bases at J, with 13 bases between. Germline loops: CDR1 SGHDT, CDR2 YYEEEE. The CDR3 reads CASSFSGTPNTEAFF. In nucleotides, the CDR3 is TGTGCCAGCAGCTTCTCCGGGACACCTAACACTGAAGCTTTCTTT. The entire variable domain, with the rest obtained from reference TRBV5-6 and TRBJ1-1, is as follows: DAGVTQSPTHLIKTRGQQVTLRCSPKSGHDTVSWYQQALGQGPQFIFQYYEEEERQRGNFPDRFSGHQFPNYSSELNVNALLLGDSALYLCASSFSGTPNTEAFFGQGTRLTVV.

This clone was detected a few times. The CDR3 reads CASSRFAGESHNEQFF. DNA of the CDR3: TGTGCCAGCAGCCGTTTTGCGGGAGAATCCCACAATGAGCAGTTCTTC. The genes are TRBV5-4 and TRBJ2-1; 7 bases agree with TRBD2. V lost 4 bases to trimming and J lost 5 bases; unmatched junction nucleotides: 12. Germline V gene data show CDR1 as SGHNT and CDR2 as YYREEE (reference sequence). The CDR3 covers 16 residues.

The V call is TRBV5-1, the J call TRBJ2-3, with 10 bases identical to TRBD1. CDR3 size: 14 residues. Trimming at V came to 3 bases and at J to 5 bases, leaving 3 bases not matched to a gene. Germline CDR1 and CDR2: SGHRS and YFSETQ. The CDR3: CASSSRDRGDTQYF. The DNA of the CDR3 is TGCGCCAGCAGCTCCCGGGACAGGGGAGATACGCAGTATTTT.

V is TRBV20-1 and J is TRBJ2-1; TRBD2 matches 11 bases. The CDR3 sequence is 14 residues long. The V gene's germline CDR1 is DFQATT and CDR2 SNEGSKA (reference sequence). J was trimmed by 11 bases and V by 3 bases; bases with no gene match: 9. CDR3 nucleotides: TGCAGTGCTAGTAGGGGACTAGCGGAAAAGAAGCAGTTCTTC. Protein sequence: CSASRGLAEKKQFF.

This chain connects TRBV3-1 (or the pseudogene TRBV3-2) to TRBJ1-2; D is unclear. Germline CDR1 reads LGHDT; CDR2 reads YNNKEL (reference sequence). V dropped 4 bases and J dropped 4 bases, with 13 bases sitting between them. The CDR3 spans 14 residues. In DNA, the CDR3 is TGTGCCAGCAGCCTCAGAGGGCTCGGCTATGGCTACACCTTC. This codes for CASSLRGLGYGYTF.

The genes are TRBV7-9 and TRBJ2-1, with 11 positions matching TRBD2. The CDR3 loop spans 16 amino acids. From germline, CDR1 is SEHNR and CDR2 FQNEAQ (reference sequence). Trimming cost V 2 bases and J 9 bases; bases outside gene matches: 9. CDR3 DNA sequence: TGTGCCAGCAGCTTAACTAGCGGGAGCCACGGGAGTGAGCAGTTCTTC. Translating gives CASSLTSGSHGSEQFF.

V is TRBV7-2 and J is TRBJ1-1; no firm D call. This CDR3 is 15 amino acids long. The V gene lost 0 bases and the J gene lost 4 bases, with 12 bases spanning the gap. Germline CDR1 and CDR2: SGHTA and FQGNSA. DNA for the CDR3: TGTGCCAGCAGCTTAGCAAGGGCGGTGGGCACTGAAGCTTTCTTT. It codes for CASSLARAVGTEAFF.

The chain is built from TRBV11-2 and TRBJ2-7; 10 positions agree with TRBD2. V dropped 0 bases and J dropped 6; count of bases not matched to a gene: 8. The CDR3 totals 16 residues. CDR1 is SGHAT, CDR2 FQNNGV, per germline. CDR3 sequence (DNA): TGTGCCAGCAGCTTAGAGAGCGGGAGGGCCGGTAGCGAGCAGTACTTC. The encoded protein is CASSLESGRAGSEQYF.